This TCR beta chain was observed in a study of shared clonotypes between healthy human individuals. V dropped 5 bases and J dropped 4 bases, with 11 bases sitting between them. The CDR3 spans 13 residues. In germline, CDR1 is SEHNR, CDR2 FQNEAQ (reference sequence). The authors ran the assay at deep level. Only in-frame clones appear in the TCRdb table, and some are missing; sequencing was by immunoSEQ multiplex PCR. This sample has around 2.1 million clones, with 85% to 95% found just once. This clone was counted once. Naive CD8 cells comprised CD45RO-negative, CCR7-positively selected cells, excluding terminally differentiated effector memory CD45RA+ cells.

The specimen sequenced was naive CD8+ T cells from PBMCs. The rearrangement joins TRBV7-9 to TRBJ2-5; no clear D. This TCR was sampled from a man aged 18 to 29 in good health. Some clones in this sample may be carry-over from other donors' samples. The DNA of the CDR3 is TGTGCCAGCAGCCTCCCCCTCCGAGAGACCCAGTACTTC. This sequence encodes CASSLPLRETQYF.